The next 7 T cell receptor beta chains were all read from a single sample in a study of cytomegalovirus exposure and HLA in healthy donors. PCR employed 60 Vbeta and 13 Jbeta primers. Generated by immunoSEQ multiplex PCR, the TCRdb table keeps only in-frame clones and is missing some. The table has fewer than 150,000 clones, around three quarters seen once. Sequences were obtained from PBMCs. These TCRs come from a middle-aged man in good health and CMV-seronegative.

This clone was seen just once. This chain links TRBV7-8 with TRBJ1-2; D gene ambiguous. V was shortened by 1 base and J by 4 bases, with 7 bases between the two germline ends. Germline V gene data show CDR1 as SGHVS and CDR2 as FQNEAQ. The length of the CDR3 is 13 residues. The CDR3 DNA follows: TGTGCCAGCAGCTTAGACCAGTCCTATGGCTACACCTTC. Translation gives CASSLDQSYGYTF.

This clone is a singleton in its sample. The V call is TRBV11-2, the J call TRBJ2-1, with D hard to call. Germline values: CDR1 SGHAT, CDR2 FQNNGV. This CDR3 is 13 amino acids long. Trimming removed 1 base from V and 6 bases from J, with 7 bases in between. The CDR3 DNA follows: TGTGCCAGCAGCTTAGGGCCGGGCAATGAGCAGTTCTTC. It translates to CASSLGPGNEQFF.

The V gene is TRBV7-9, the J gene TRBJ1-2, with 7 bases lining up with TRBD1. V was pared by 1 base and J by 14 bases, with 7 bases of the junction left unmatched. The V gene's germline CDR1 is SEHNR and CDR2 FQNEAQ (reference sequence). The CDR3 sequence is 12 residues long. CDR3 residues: CASSLDRGLDTF. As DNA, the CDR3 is TGTGCCAGCAGCTTAGACAGGGGTCTGGATACCTTC.

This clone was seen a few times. This CDR3 reads CASGQGATGELFF. The CDR3, as DNA: TGTGCCAGCGGACAGGGGGCGACAGGGGAGCTGTTTTTT. The J gene is TRBJ2-2, the V gene TRBV6-4, with 11 bases identical to TRBD1. This CDR3 contains 13 residues. CDR1 and CDR2 (germline): MRHNA, SNTAGT. V gave up 8 bases and J gave up 8 bases; unmatched junction bases: 4.

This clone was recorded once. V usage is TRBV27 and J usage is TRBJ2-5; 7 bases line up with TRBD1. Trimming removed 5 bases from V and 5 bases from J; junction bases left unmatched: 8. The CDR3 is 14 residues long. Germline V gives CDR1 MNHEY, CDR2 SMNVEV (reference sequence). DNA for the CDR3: TGTGCCAGCAGTACCCGACAGGGATGGGAGACCCAGTACTTC. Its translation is CASSTRQGWETQYF.

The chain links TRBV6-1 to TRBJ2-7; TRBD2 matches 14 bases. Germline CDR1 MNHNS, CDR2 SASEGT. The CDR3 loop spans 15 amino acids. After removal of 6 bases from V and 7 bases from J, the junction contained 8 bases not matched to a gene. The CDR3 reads CASSPGLAGVGEQYF. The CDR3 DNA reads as TGTGCCAGCAGCCCGGGACTAGCGGGAGTAGGTGAGCAGTACTTC.

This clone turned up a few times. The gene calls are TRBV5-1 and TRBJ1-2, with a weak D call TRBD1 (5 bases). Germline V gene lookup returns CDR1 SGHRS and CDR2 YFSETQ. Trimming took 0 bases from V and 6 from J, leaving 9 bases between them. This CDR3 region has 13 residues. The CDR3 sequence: CASSLGSGDGYTF. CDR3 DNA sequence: TGCGCCAGCAGCTTGGGATCGGGGGATGGCTACACCTTC. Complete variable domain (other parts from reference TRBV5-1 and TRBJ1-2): KAGVTQTPRYLIKTRGQQVTLSCSPISGHRSVSWYQQTPGQGLQFLFEYFSETQRNKGNFPGRFSGRQFSNSRSEMNVSTLELGDSALYLCASSLGSGDGYTFGSGTRLTVV.